This TCR beta chain was sequenced for a study of radiotherapy plus CTLA-4 blockade in lung cancer. General study findings and limits: Tumor-derived TCR clones expanded in blood after radiotherapy plus ipilimumab.

The length of the CDR3 is 15 residues. Germline V gene data show CDR1 as SQVTM and CDR2 as ANQGSEA. The trim removed 7 bases at V and 2 bases at J, leaving 9 bases unmatched. Produced via immunoSEQ multiplex PCR; TCRdb's table is partial and in-frame only. Of about 38,000 clones in the sample, 70% to 75% are singletons; the top ten hold under 10%. On this clone: Its antigen remains unknown.

The genes are TRBV29-1 and TRBJ1-2; 11 bases are shared with TRBD1. The sequence was collected from a human donor with non-small cell lung cancer who had stable disease on radiotherapy plus ipilimumab. This specimen consisted of peripheral blood, obtained from a patient treated with radiotherapy plus ipilimumab. The CDR3 loop is CSARTWTGGNYGYTF. As DNA, the CDR3 is TGCAGCGCCCGCACCTGGACAGGGGGCAACTATGGCTACACCTTC.